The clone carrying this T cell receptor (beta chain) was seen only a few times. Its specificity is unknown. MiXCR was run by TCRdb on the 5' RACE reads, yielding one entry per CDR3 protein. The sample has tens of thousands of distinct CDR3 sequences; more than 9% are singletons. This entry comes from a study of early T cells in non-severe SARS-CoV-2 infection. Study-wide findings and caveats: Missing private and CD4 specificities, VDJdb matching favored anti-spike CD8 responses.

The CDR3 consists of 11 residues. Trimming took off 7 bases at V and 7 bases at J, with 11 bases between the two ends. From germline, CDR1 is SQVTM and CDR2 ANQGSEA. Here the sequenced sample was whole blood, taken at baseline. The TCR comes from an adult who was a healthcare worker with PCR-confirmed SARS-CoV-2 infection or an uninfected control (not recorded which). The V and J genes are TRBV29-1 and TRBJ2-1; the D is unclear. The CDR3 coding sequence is TGCAGCGCCCGGACCATAAATGAGCAGTTCTTC. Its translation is CSARTINEQFF.